The 24 T cell receptor beta chains given below trace back to one sample, sequenced in a study of T cell responses to AZD1222 COVID-19 vaccine. Produced via immunoSEQ multiplex PCR; TCRdb's table is partial and in-frame only. The sample has 150,000 to 200,000 clones, around 87% seen once. The input for sequencing was peripheral blood, taken on day 0 of MenACWY control vaccination. Every receptor here comes from an adult in good health.

This clone was counted only a few times. This rearrangement joins TRBV5-1 to TRBJ1-5; the match to TRBD1 covers 7 bases. CDR1 is SGHRS and CDR2 is YFSETQ in the germline V gene. The CDR3 extends over 15 amino acids. V lost 0 bases, J lost 2 bases, and 2 bases stayed unmatched. The CDR3 loop reads CASSLGQGGNQPQHF. Written as DNA, the CDR3 is TGCGCCAGCAGCTTGGGACAGGGAGGCAATCAGCCCCAGCATTTT.

The chain links TRBV2 to TRBJ1-1, with 9 bases that match TRBD1. V lost 5 bases to trimming and J lost 4 bases; unmatched junction nucleotides: 8. Germline CDR1 is SNHLY and CDR2 is FYNNEI. The CDR3 spans 15 residues. CDR3 sequence reads: CASSKGQGDGTEAFF. CDR3 DNA: TGTGCCAGCAGTAAGGGACAGGGAGACGGCACTGAAGCTTTCTTT.

V gene TRBV7-9 combines with J gene TRBJ1-1, with D possibly matching TRBD1 (5 bases). There are 15 residues in the CDR3. CDR1 and CDR2 from the germline V gene are SEHNR and FQNEAQ (reference sequence). V was clipped by 4 bases and J by 1 base, with 13 bases between them. CDR3 loop: CASSSWDGPNTEAFF. CDR3 coding DNA: TGTGCCAGCAGCTCGTGGGACGGACCGAACACTGAAGCTTTCTTT.

This clone was counted only a few times. The CDR3 is CASSLWKGPSYEQYF. CDR3 DNA sequence: TGTGCCAGCAGTTTATGGAAGGGGCCCTCCTACGAGCAGTACTTC. The rearrangement links TRBV28 to TRBJ2-7, with a possible D match to TRBD1 (5 bases). V shed 0 bases and J shed 0 bases, with 9 bases lying between them. The germline gives CDR1 MDHEN, CDR2 SYDVKM. The CDR3 consists of 15 residues.

The rearrangement links TRBV5-6 to TRBJ1-1; D unresolved. The CDR3 is made up of 14 amino acids. Germline CDR1 is SGHDT and CDR2 is YYEEEE. Between the trimmed V and J ends, which lost 4 bases and 1 base, there was a span of 11 bases. CDR3 sequence: CASSTDPTNTEAFF. CDR3 nucleotides: TGTGCCAGCAGCACGGATCCAACGAACACTGAAGCTTTCTTT.

The chain combines TRBV5-1 with TRBJ2-3; no definite D call. The CDR3 has 15 amino acids. The ends were cut back, 0 bases at V and 0 bases at J, with 8 bases in the middle. The germline gives CDR1 SGHRS, CDR2 YFSETQ. The CDR3 loop reads CASSLEQFSTDTQYF. Here the CDR3 DNA reads TGCGCCAGCAGCTTGGAACAGTTTAGCACAGATACGCAGTATTTT.

J is TRBJ2-4 and V is TRBV19; weak D call: TRBD2 (5 bases). The CDR3 has 12 residues. V was shortened by 9 bases and J by 2 bases, with 8 bases between the two germline ends. CDR1 and CDR2 (germline): LNHDA, SQIVND (reference sequence). CDR3 residues: CASGETKNIQYF. Here the CDR3 DNA reads TGTGCCAGCGGGGAAACCAAAAACATTCAGTACTTC.

The chain joins TRBV19 to TRBJ2-1; D unresolved. Looked up from germline, CDR1 is LNHDA and CDR2 is SQIVND (reference sequence). V lost 0 bases and J 3 bases, leaving 3 bases between the germline ends. The CDR3 covers 13 residues. The CDR3 sequence is CASSIDYYNEQFF. Here the CDR3 DNA reads TGTGCCAGTAGTATAGACTACTACAATGAGCAGTTCTTC. Together with reference TRBV19 and TRBJ2-1, the CDR3 gives the full variable domain: DGGITQSPKYLFRKEGQNVTLSCEQNLNHDAMYWYRQDPGQGLRLIYYSQIVNDFQKGDIAEGYSVSREKKESFPLTVTSAQKNPTAFYLCASSIDYYNEQFFGPGTRLTVL.

V gene TRBV18 combines with J gene TRBJ1-2; possible D gene TRBD1, 6 bases. Germline V gene sequence: CDR1 KGHSH, CDR2 LQKENI. The V gene lost 1 base and the J gene lost 3 bases, with 18 bases spanning the gap. This CDR3 has 17 amino acids. CDR3 amino acids: CASSPLQGGGVHYGYTF. For the CDR3, the DNA is TGTGCCAGCTCACCACTCCAAGGAGGGGGGGTTCACTATGGCTACACCTTC.

The chain recombines TRBV28 with TRBJ1-4; D perhaps matches TRBD1 (6 bases). V was cut by 5 bases and J by 0 bases, with 16 bases left in between. Germline loops: CDR1 MDHEN, CDR2 SYDVKM. The CDR3 runs to 17 residues. CDR3 sequence reads: CASSPRTGTSTNEKLFF. CDR3 nucleotides: TGTGCCAGCAGTCCGAGAACAGGGACCTCAACTAATGAAAAACTGTTTTTT.

This rearrangement joins TRBV10-2 to TRBJ2-1, with D possibly TRBD1 on 6 matching bases. Germline assignment: CDR1 WSHSY and CDR2 SAAADI. Trimming cost V 1 base and J 7 bases, with 14 bases left between them. This CDR3 spans 15 amino acids. The CDR3 bases are TGCGCCAGCAGTGAGTGGACAGACCCTCTGAATGAGCAGTTCTTC. This sequence encodes CASSEWTDPLNEQFF.

This clone appeared a single time. The chain employs TRBV29-1 and TRBJ2-1; 11 bases align to TRBD2. This CDR3 has 14 amino acids. CDR1 is SQVTM, CDR2 ANQGSEA, per germline. Trimming removed 4 bases from V and 3 bases from J; junction bases left unmatched: 2. CDR3 DNA: TGCAGCGTTGCAGGGACTAGCGGCTACAATGAGCAGTTCTTC. As protein: CSVAGTSGYNEQFF.

The CDR3 region has the DNA TGCGCCAGCAGCTTGCCTGGGGGGGACTATGGCTACACCTTC. Translation gives CASSLPGGDYGYTF. J is TRBJ1-2 and V is TRBV5-1; maybe TRBD1 (5 bases). Trimming took 1 base from V and 3 from J, leaving 10 bases between them. The CDR3 has 14 amino acids. CDR1 and CDR2 from the germline V gene are SGHRS and YFSETQ.

This clone was seen a single time. The chain couples TRBV10-3 to TRBJ2-3; no reliable D call. The CDR3 contains 13 residues. Trimming cost V 0 bases and J 3 bases, with 4 bases left between them. Germline V CDR1 and CDR2: ENHRY, SYGVKD. Written as DNA, the CDR3 is TGTGCCATCAGTGAGTCAGGGACAGATACGCAGTATTTT. Its protein product is CAISESGTDTQYF.

CDR3 amino acids: CAISESVWDQPQHF. DNA of the CDR3: TGTGCCATCAGTGAGTCTGTGTGGGATCAGCCCCAGCATTTT. This chain joins TRBV10-3 and TRBJ1-5; D call uncertain. V was clipped by 0 bases and J by 5 bases, with 8 bases between them. This CDR3 spans 14 amino acids. The V gene's germline CDR1 is ENHRY and CDR2 SYGVKD.

This sequence joins TRBV6-5 and TRBJ1-4, with D maybe TRBD1 (5 bases). The CDR3 has 15 amino acids. The V end lost 6 bases, the J end lost 3 bases, and 14 bases lay between the germline ends. Germline loops: CDR1 MNHEY, CDR2 SVGAGI. CDR3 sequence (DNA): TGTGCCAGCAGGGGGACGGGAACAGCTAATGAAAAACTGTTTTTT. The encoded protein is CASRGTGTANEKLFF.

The chain combines TRBV7-3 with TRBJ2-7; maybe TRBD1 (5 bases). The length of the CDR3 is 15 residues. V lost 3 bases to trimming and J lost 0 bases, with 12 bases between them. Germline CDR1 and CDR2: SGHTA and FQGTGA. The CDR3 bases are TGTGCCAGCAGCTTGGGTAGTGACAGCTCCTACGAGCAGTACTTC. Encoded protein: CASSLGSDSSYEQYF.

This chain joins TRBV10-3 and TRBJ2-1; D might be TRBD2 (6 bases). The V and J ends lost 3 bases and 8 bases respectively, with 17 bases between them. The V gene's germline CDR1 is ENHRY and CDR2 SYGVKD. The CDR3 has 15 amino acids. This CDR3 reads CAISDSAAAGHEQFF. CDR3 in DNA: TGTGCCATCAGTGACTCGGCTGCTGCGGGGCATGAGCAGTTCTTC.

This clone was recorded a few times. The chain combines TRBV27 with TRBJ1-2; D is unresolved. V shed 5 bases and J shed 2 bases, with 9 bases lying between them. Germline V CDR1 and CDR2: MNHEY, SMNVEV (reference sequence). The CDR3 extends over 13 amino acids. The chain's CDR3 is CASSRRENYGYTF. In DNA, the CDR3 is TGTGCCAGCAGTCGGAGAGAAAACTATGGCTACACCTTC.

This clone was seen once. V gene TRBV29-1 combines with J gene TRBJ2-3; D gene ambiguous. V was shortened by 2 bases and J by 2 bases, with 8 bases between the two germline ends. Germline CDR1 reads SQVTM; CDR2 reads ANQGSEA. The CDR3 has 13 amino acids. The CDR3 nucleotides read TGCAGCGTTGAAAGGCAGGCCACAGATACGCAGTATTTT. Its translation: CSVERQATDTQYF.

In its sample, this clone was seen a few times. V and J are TRBV6-5 and TRBJ2-7; 10 bases match TRBD1. Trimming removed 6 bases from V and 4 bases from J; junction bases left unmatched: 9. Germline CDR1 reads MNHEY; CDR2 reads SVGAGI. The CDR3 runs 15 residues. CDR3 in amino acids: CASRGSGTGEYEQYF. The CDR3 DNA reads TGTGCCAGCAGGGGTTCCGGGACAGGGGAGTACGAGCAGTACTTC.

This clone has a single count. This chain uses TRBV4-3 with TRBJ2-1; perhaps TRBD2 as D (5 bases). The CDR3 spans 19 residues. V dropped 0 bases and J dropped 4 bases, with 22 bases sitting between them. CDR1 is LGHNA, CDR2 YSLEER, per germline. The CDR3 DNA follows: TGCGCCAGCAGCCAAGATGGGGATTTATTGACTATCGGTTACAATGAGCAGTTCTTC. Its protein product is CASSQDGDLLTIGYNEQFF.

The V and J genes are TRBV7-2 and TRBJ1-5, with no clear D. CDR1 and CDR2 from the germline V gene are SGHTA and FQGNSA. The CDR3 has 13 residues. V was pared by 4 bases and J by 0 bases, with 4 bases between. CDR3 in DNA: TGTGCCAGCAGCTCATATAGCAATCAGCCCCAGCATTTT. Translating gives CASSSYSNQPQHF.

This clone was seen just once. The rearrangement joins TRBV21-1 to TRBJ2-7. TRBV21-1 is labeled a pseudogene. The CDR3 runs to 16 residues. CDR3 sequence: CAYSVKGPSGTYEQYF. CDR3 DNA sequence: TGTGCCTACTCCGTCAAGGGACCCTCGGGGACGTACGAGCAGTACTTC.